Here is one T cell receptor (beta chain) with its context. Germline CDR1 SGHKS, CDR2 YYEKEE (reference sequence). This CDR3 contains 11 residues. V was clipped by 4 bases and J by 7 bases, with 9 bases between them. This specimen comes from a study of blood T cell repertoires in COVID-19. Profiled with immunoSEQ multiplex PCR; TCRdb holds only in-frame clones, not every one. The table shows some 160,000 clones, with over 75% occurring only once. This clonotype was sampled from a man between 65 and 79 years old who had recovered from COVID-19. This rearrangement joins TRBV5-5 to TRBJ2-7; D call uncertain. Input material: peripheral blood. The CDR3 region is CASSPSREQYF. In nucleotides, the CDR3 is TGTGCCAGCAGCCCCTCCCGGGAGCAGTACTTC.